This T cell receptor beta chain was identified during a study of molecular identifiers for immune sequencing clone quantification. Trimming left V 2 bases short and J 4 bases short, with 15 bases between. This CDR3 contains 15 residues. CDR1 and CDR2 from the germline V gene are MNHNS and SASEGT. TCRdb re-analysed the PCR reads in MiXCR, keeping a single row per CDR3 protein. The profile covers about 510,000 distinct CDR3 sequences, with roughly 25% appearing a single time and around 0.79% taken by the ten largest. At least ten counts were recorded for this clonotype. The TCR was taken from a human donor in good health. Some libraries in this study had Jurkat cell RNA spiked in. V usage is TRBV6-1 and J usage is TRBJ2-7; TRBD2 is a possible D gene (6 bases). The sample taken for sequencing was naive CD8+ T cells from blood, with Jurkat cell RNA spiked in. This sample's subset: FACS-sorted CD8+CD4-CCR7+CD45RA+ naive T cells. The CDR3 DNA is TGTGCCAGCAGTGAATTCCGGGAGATGGGTTACGAGCAGTACTTC. Amino acid sequence: CASSEFREMGYEQYF.